This record concerns one T cell receptor beta chain sequence. In germline, CDR1 is LNHDA, CDR2 SQIVND (reference sequence). After removal of 7 bases from V and 2 bases from J, the junction contained 5 bases not matched to a gene. This CDR3 has 14 amino acids. Under the authors' procedure: Amplification of reference gene primers was used by the study to estimate nucleated cell counts. Measured with immunoSEQ multiplex PCR; TCRdb has only the in-frame clones, and not every one. The DNA gave D and trimming, while V, J and clone size come from that table. The sample comprises 130,000 to 150,000 clones, about four fifths of which are singletons, and about 5.1% rests with the top ten. These data come from a study of blood T cell repertoires in COVID-19. Study in general: Donors in the United States, Italy and Spain gave samples during acute or convalescent COVID-19. T cells, B-cell-depleted T cells, or PBMCs provided the cDNA or gDNA that served as material.

J is TRBJ1-5 and V is TRBV19; 7 bases are a match to TRBD1. The receptor comes from a human donor in a cohort sampled during active COVID-19. Sequencing was done on a sample of peripheral blood. The CDR3 is CASILRGGNQPQHF. In nucleotides, the CDR3 is TGTGCCAGTATCCTCAGGGGGGGCAATCAGCCCCAGCATTTT.